This TCR beta chain was identified during a study of blood T cells in healthy people across ages. In its sample, this clonotype was seen a few times. Its antigen is unknown. A second PCR of 7 to 11 cycles used a sample-barcoded 5' primer and a J-beta primer mix. Sequencing yielded, for each sample, at least 3 million paired-end reads carrying CDR3. TCRdb analysed the 5' RACE reads with MiXCR anew, one entry per CDR3 protein. The sample lists about 640,000 distinct CDR3 sequences; roughly 30% were seen once. General observations from the study: Naive and antigen-experienced cells were not separated, limiting conclusive comparison. A strong correlation was found between TCR beta diversity and the percentage of naive T cells.

The ends were cut back, 3 bases at V and 8 bases at J, with 7 bases in the middle. The CDR3 loop spans 11 amino acids. Per germline, CDR1 LGHDT and CDR2 YNNKEL (reference sequence). The sample comprised blood. This chain uses TRBV3-1 with TRBJ1-2; D call uncertain. The TCR was taken from a woman of 80 years or more in good health. CDR3 sequence (DNA): TGTGCCAGCAGCCACCTAGAAGGCTACACCTTC. Protein sequence: CASSHLEGYTF.